The next 32 T cell receptor beta chains were all read from a single sample in a study of response to subunit inactivated influenza vaccine. Each CDR3 protein gets one entry after TCRdb re-called the RT-PCR reads with MiXCR. Here the sample spans approximately 300,000 distinct CDR3 sequences, around 20% being singletons. The sample in question was PBMCs from blood, obtained approximately 20 months after vaccination. These receptors all stem from a man between 50 and 69 years old who received an inactivated influenza vaccine.

This clonotype was counted between two and nine times. This chain joins TRBV3-1 and TRBJ1-1; D is ambiguous. This CDR3 has 11 residues. The germline V gene encodes CDR1 LGHDT and CDR2 YNNKEL (reference sequence). V dropped 1 base and J dropped 6 bases, with 3 bases sitting between them. CDR3 protein: CASSQASEAFF. CDR3 bases: TGTGCCAGCAGCCAAGCTTCTGAAGCTTTCTTT.

This clonotype was recorded a few times. V and J are TRBV4-3 and TRBJ1-6; TRBD1 is a possible D gene (6 bases). V was clipped by 6 bases and J by 8 bases, with 20 bases between them. CDR1 is LGHNA and CDR2 is YSLEER in the germline V gene. This CDR3 has 16 residues. CDR3 region: CASRLYYRDGDSPLHF. Written as DNA, the CDR3 is TGCGCCAGCAGGCTTTATTACAGGGACGGGGATTCACCCCTCCACTTT.

The chain has TRBV20-1 and TRBJ2-3; TRBD2 is a possible D gene (5 bases). CDR1 and CDR2 (germline): DFQATT, SNEGSKA (reference sequence). The V end lost 0 bases, the J end lost 1 base, and 8 bases lay between the germline ends. The length of the CDR3 is 14 residues. The DNA for the CDR3 is TGCAGTGCTAGAGATCAGAGGGGCACAGATACGCAGTATTTT. Translating gives CSARDQRGTDTQYF.

This clonotype has at least ten counts. This chain connects TRBV25-1 to TRBJ2-3; the D is unclear. CDR3 size: 11 residues. Germline values: CDR1 MGHDK, CDR2 SYGVNS. The ends were cut back, 6 bases at V and 2 bases at J, with 3 bases in the middle. The CDR3 nucleotides are TGTGCCAGCAGGCTCACAGATACGCAGTATTTT. As protein: CASRLTDTQYF.

This clonotype appeared a few times. The genes are TRBV7-2 and TRBJ2-3; D is ambiguous. Looked up from germline, CDR1 is SGHTA and CDR2 is FQGNSA. The CDR3 is 14 amino acids. V lost 0 bases and J lost 0, with 4 bases in between. CDR3 sequence reads: CASSLADSTDTQYF. CDR3 nucleotide sequence: TGTGCCAGCAGCTTAGCCGACAGCACAGATACGCAGTATTTT.

There are a few counts of this clonotype. The gene calls are TRBV2 and TRBJ1-2, with TRBD1 as a possible D gene (5 bases). The CDR3 runs 16 residues. Germline-derived CDR1 and CDR2 are SNHLY and FYNNEI. Between the trimmed V and J ends, which lost 1 base and 8 bases, there was a span of 20 bases. CDR3 in DNA: TGTGCCAGCAGTGAAGGGTCGGGACCAGCTGCGGGCGGCTACACCTTC. Its protein product is CASSEGSGPAAGGYTF.

This clonotype was seen ten or more times. The V gene is TRBV5-1, the J gene TRBJ1-2; 10 positions agree with TRBD1. The germline V gene has CDR1 SGHRS and CDR2 YFSETQ. There are 15 residues in the CDR3. Trimming took 3 bases from V and 2 from J; bases not matched to a gene: 4. The DNA for the CDR3 is TGCGCCAGCAGCTCGACAGGGGGCTCGAACTATGGCTACACCTTC. Its translation: CASSSTGGSNYGYTF.

This clonotype appeared once. This chain uses TRBV29-1 with TRBJ2-1; 7 bases fit TRBD1. From germline, CDR1 is SQVTM and CDR2 ANQGSEA. With V trimmed by 4 bases and J by 0 bases, 6 bases remained unmatched. The CDR3 loop spans 15 amino acids. Here the CDR3 DNA reads TGCAGCGTTGTGTTGGCAGGGGGCTCCTACAATGAGCAGTTCTTC. Amino acid sequence: CSVVLAGGSYNEQFF.

This chain connects TRBV20-1 to TRBJ2-7; a possible D gene is TRBD1 (6 bases). This CDR3 is 16 amino acids long. Germline V gene lookup returns CDR1 DFQATT and CDR2 SNEGSKA (reference sequence). The V end lost 2 bases, the J end lost 0 bases, and 17 bases lay between the germline ends. CDR3: CSARFWGQTISYEQYF. The CDR3 DNA is TGCAGTGCTAGATTCTGGGGACAAACGATCTCCTACGAGCAGTACTTC.

The chain employs TRBV20-1 and TRBJ1-5, with TRBD1 matching over 7 bases. Germline trimming cut 7 bases from V and 5 bases from J; bases unmatched to any gene: 5. Germline V gene data show CDR1 as DFQATT and CDR2 as SNEGSKA (reference sequence). This CDR3 is 12 amino acids long. The DNA for the CDR3 is TGCAGTGTAAGACAGGGAGATCAGCCCCAGCATTTT. Encoded protein: CSVRQGDQPQHF.

This clonotype occurred many times. The chain recombines TRBV4-3 with TRBJ1-1; TRBD1 aligns across 10 bases. There are 15 residues in the CDR3. Germline V gene lookup returns CDR1 LGHNA and CDR2 YSLEER. The trim removed 4 bases at V and 5 bases at J, leaving 7 bases unmatched. The CDR3 region is CASSRMTGGTTEAFF. CDR3 nucleotide sequence: TGCGCCAGCAGCCGGATGACAGGGGGCACGACTGAAGCTTTCTTT.

This clonotype was counted only a few times. The V call is TRBV27, the J call TRBJ2-1; weak D call: TRBD2 (7 bases). This CDR3 is 14 amino acids long. The germline CDR1 and CDR2 sequences are MNHEY and SMNVEV (reference sequence). The ends were cut back, 11 bases at V and 0 bases at J, with 14 bases in the middle. The CDR3 loop is CACRRGGSYNEQFF. DNA for the CDR3: TGTGCCTGCCGGAGGGGGGGCTCCTACAATGAGCAGTTCTTC.

The V gene is TRBV7-8, the J gene TRBJ1-3; 11 bases fit TRBD1. The germline CDR1 and CDR2 sequences are SGHVS and FQNEAQ. This CDR3 has 16 amino acids. V was clipped by 6 bases and J by 3 bases; unmatched bases: 7. CDR3 loop: CASREGQGARGNTIYF. Written as DNA, the CDR3 is TGTGCCAGCAGGGAAGGACAGGGGGCGCGTGGAAACACCATATATTTT.

This chain connects TRBV18 to TRBJ1-1; D not resolved. CDR3 size: 12 residues. Germline V gene lookup returns CDR1 KGHSH and CDR2 LQKENI. The V end was cut by 10 bases, the J end by 4 bases, with 13 bases between. The CDR3 nucleotides read TGTGCCACTCGGCAGGAGGGCACTGAAGCTTTCTTT. It codes for CATRQEGTEAFF.

The V call is TRBV28, the J call TRBJ2-6, with D uncertain. Trimming removed 10 bases from V and 2 bases from J, with 9 bases in between. CDR1 MDHEN and CDR2 SYDVKM come from the germline V gene. The CDR3 is 13 amino acids. CDR3 nucleotide sequence: TGTGCCACCTGGACCCCTGGGGCCAACGTCCTGACTTTC. It specifies CATWTPGANVLTF.

This clonotype was observed a few times. The gene calls are TRBV5-1 and TRBJ1-1, with 9 nucleotides matching TRBD1. This CDR3 has 16 amino acids. V trimming: 6 bases; J trimming: 0 bases; junction bases outside the gene matches: 9. CDR1 SGHRS and CDR2 YFSETQ come from the germline V gene. CDR3 in amino acids: CASMTGGPSMNTEAFF. CDR3 bases: TGCGCCAGCATGACAGGGGGTCCTAGTATGAACACTGAAGCTTTCTTT.

This chain uses TRBV29-1 with TRBJ2-5; tentatively, D is TRBD1 or TRBD2 (5 bases each). Germline V gene lookup returns CDR1 SQVTM and CDR2 ANQGSEA. The V end was cut by 6 bases, the J end by 5 bases, with 16 bases between. The CDR3 is 13 residues long. The CDR3 reads CSVRDPVWETQYF. The DNA for the CDR3 is TGCAGCGTACGGGACCCTGTTTGGGAGACCCAGTACTTC.

This clonotype appeared a few times. The chain is built from TRBV29-1 and TRBJ1-3; no clear D. There are 13 residues in the CDR3. Germline CDR1 is SQVTM and CDR2 is ANQGSEA. The V and J ends lost 1 base and 2 bases respectively, with 6 bases between them. CDR3 nucleotides: TGCAGCGTTGAAGGTCAGGCTGGAAACACCATATATTTT. Protein: CSVEGQAGNTIYF.

The table lists this clonotype with a few counts. This rearrangement joins TRBV12-3 or TRBV12-4 to TRBJ1-2; D gene unclear. Trimming cost V 2 bases and J 8 bases, with 12 bases left between them. The CDR3 loop spans 13 amino acids. The CDR3 is CASSLSRGAGYTF. In DNA form, the CDR3 reads TGTGCCAGCAGTTTAAGTCGCGGTGCGGGCTACACCTTC.

This clonotype was observed at least ten times. The J gene is TRBJ1-2, the V gene TRBV20-1; D call uncertain. The CDR3 runs 15 residues. Germline lookup yields CDR1 DFQATT and CDR2 SNEGSKA (reference sequence). V dropped 3 bases and J dropped 4 bases, with 18 bases sitting between them. The CDR3 here is CSARPMLGAGYGYTF. For the CDR3, the DNA is TGCAGTGCTAGGCCCATGCTGGGCGCGGGCTATGGCTACACCTTC.

This clonotype was recorded only once. The V call is TRBV5-1, the J call TRBJ1-6, with D maybe TRBD1 (5 bases). The CDR3 is 13 amino acids. V lost 4 bases, J lost 12 bases, and 14 bases lay in between. Germline V CDR1 and CDR2: SGHRS, YFSETQ. The chain's CDR3 is CASSISPGQPLHF. The DNA of the CDR3 is TGCGCCAGCAGCATCTCGCCGGGGCAACCCCTCCACTTT.

This clonotype was observed a handful of times. The chain is built from TRBV5-1 and TRBJ1-1, with 9 bases aligning to TRBD1. The trim removed 4 bases at V and 5 bases at J, leaving 6 bases unmatched. CDR3 size: 14 residues. CDR1 is SGHRS, CDR2 YFSETQ, per germline. The CDR3 spells CASSTDRGETEAFF. In nucleotides, the CDR3 is TGCGCCAGCAGCACGGACAGGGGAGAGACTGAAGCTTTCTTT. The variable domain in full, completed from reference TRBV5-1 and TRBJ1-1, reads KAGVTQTPRYLIKTRGQQVTLSCSPISGHRSVSWYQQTPGQGLQFLFEYFSETQRNKGNFPGRFSGRQFSNSRSEMNVSTLELGDSALYLCASSTDRGETEAFFGQGTRLTVV.

This rearrangement joins TRBV19 to TRBJ1-4; D not resolved. Trimming shortened V by 4 bases and J by 2 bases, and 14 bases separated the two germline ends. The CDR3 length is 16 residues. Germline CDR1 LNHDA, CDR2 SQIVND (reference sequence). CDR3 DNA sequence: TGTGCCAGTAGTAGAGTCAAGAAACGGACTAATGAAAAACTGTTTTTT. It encodes CASSRVKKRTNEKLFF.

The CDR3 coding sequence is TGCGCCAGCAGCCCAAGGACAACAGGGACTGGTACCCAGTACTTC. Protein sequence: CASSPRTTGTGTQYF. The gene calls are TRBV5-1 and TRBJ2-5; D might be TRBD1 or TRBD2, each matching 6 bases. The CDR3 length is 15 residues. V shed 4 bases and J shed 8 bases, with 21 bases lying between them. The V gene's germline CDR1 is SGHRS and CDR2 YFSETQ.

This clonotype has ten or more counts. This sequence joins TRBV28 and TRBJ2-7; the match to TRBD2 covers 11 bases. Germline V lookup: CDR1 MDHEN, CDR2 SYDVKM. CDR3 length equals 16 residues. V dropped 5 bases and J dropped 0; count of bases not matched to a gene: 6. The CDR3 is CASSISTSGDSYEQYF. In DNA form, the CDR3 reads TGTGCCAGCAGTATCTCGACTAGCGGGGACTCCTACGAGCAGTACTTC.

The chain couples TRBV29-1 to TRBJ2-7, with 9 nucleotides matching TRBD1. Trimming removed 6 bases from V and 2 bases from J; junction bases left unmatched: 14. This CDR3 region has 16 residues. CDR1 SQVTM and CDR2 ANQGSEA come from the germline V gene. CDR3 sequence: CSVLGGDRARPYEQYF. In DNA, the CDR3 is TGCAGCGTCCTCGGCGGGGACAGGGCCAGACCCTACGAGCAGTACTTC.

This clonotype has only one observation. The chain has TRBV4-2 and TRBJ1-3, with D hard to call. CDR1 is LGHNA, CDR2 YNFKEQ, per germline. V lost 0 bases and J lost 0, with 9 bases in between. The length of the CDR3 is 16 residues. The CDR3 reads CASSQEPSPSGNTIYF. The CDR3 region has the DNA TGTGCCAGCAGCCAAGAACCATCCCCCTCTGGAAACACCATATATTTT.

On this clonotype itself: The CDR3 ends on some other residue instead of the conserved phenylalanine or tryptophan, so this is likely a read error. The chain recombines TRBV18 with TRBJ1-1; D might be TRBD1 (6 bases). V dropped 11 bases and J dropped 0 bases, with 13 bases sitting between them. CDR1 KGHSH and CDR2 LQKENI come from the germline V gene. This CDR3 has 13 amino acids. The CDR3 spells CASRGGLNTEAFL. The CDR3 DNA is TGTGCCTCCCGGGGGGGCTTGAACACTGAAGCTTTCCTT.

The rearrangement uses TRBV5-1 and TRBJ2-3, with 8 bases fitting TRBD2. The junction had 5 bases not matched to a gene; V was cut back by 4 bases and J by 1 base. The CDR3 covers 15 residues. CDR1 is SGHRS and CDR2 is YFSETQ in the germline V gene. Written as DNA, the CDR3 is TGCGCCAGCAGCGCGGGACTAGTGGGCACAGATACGCAGTATTTT. Protein sequence: CASSAGLVGTDTQYF.

As DNA, the CDR3 is TGCAGTGCCCGTCTGGGGGGCCTAGGAGAGCAGTTCTTC. This sequence encodes CSARLGGLGEQFF. V usage is TRBV20-1 and J usage is TRBJ2-1; perhaps D is TRBD1 or TRBD2 (6 bases each). The CDR3 is made up of 13 amino acids. CDR1 is DFQATT and CDR2 is SNEGSKA in the germline V gene (reference sequence). The V end lost 6 bases, the J end lost 10 bases, and 19 bases lay between the germline ends.

This clonotype was observed a few times. The chain employs TRBV21-1 and TRBJ1-5. TRBV21-1 is described as a pseudogene. The CDR3 runs to 19 residues. For the CDR3, the DNA is TGTGCCAGCAGCAAAGAGGGACTGATACTCCCATTTAGCAATCAGCCCCAGCATTTT. Translation: CASSKEGLILPFSNQPQHF.

This clonotype was seen a few times. DNA of the CDR3: TGTGCCAGCAGTCCGGACACCAGCTCCTACGAGCAGTACTTC. Its translation is CASSPDTSSYEQYF. The V gene is TRBV6-1, the J gene TRBJ2-7; perhaps TRBD1 as D (5 bases). Germline CDR1 and CDR2: MNHNS and SASEGT. The CDR3 covers 14 residues. Trimming pared 5 bases from V and 0 bases from J, leaving 11 bases between.